These 21 T cell receptor beta chains share one sample of origin, sequenced in a study of post-analysis software for immune sequencing data. General study points: Compared with controls, patients had more of five TRBV segments, including TRBV5-6, TRBV5-1 and TRBV20-1.

No antigens are known for them. cDNA libraries for TCR beta contained unique molecular identifiers. MiXCR, applied by TCRdb to the PCR reads, yields one record per CDR3 protein. Altogether roughly 700,000 distinct CDR3 sequences are present, around 27% being singletons, with the ten largest covering 0.5% to 0.6%. The sequencing input was blood. The receptor set was obtained from a girl under 18 with multiple sclerosis.

The genes are TRBV3-1 and TRBJ2-7; D gene uncertain. TRBJ2-5 matches the DNA end more closely, so the J call is doubtful. Germline V CDR1 and CDR2: LGHDT, YNNKEL (reference sequence). The CDR3 covers 13 residues. The CDR3 here is CASSPMDGETQYF. DNA for the CDR3: TGTGCCAGCAGCCCCATGGACGGGGAGACCCAGTACTTC.

Of note for this clonotype: The conserved phenylalanine or tryptophan is not found at the CDR3 terminus, so this likely reflects a read error. This chain joins TRBV7-9 and TRBJ2-4, with D uncertain. The closer fit of TRBJ2-5 to the DNA end suggests the J call may be wrong. CDR1 is SEHNR and CDR2 is FQNEAQ in the germline V gene (reference sequence). The CDR3 sequence is 13 residues long. The DNA of the CDR3 is TGTGCCAGCAGCACGCTAGTGGGTGAGACCCAGTACTGC. Translating it yields CASSTLVGETQYC.

This clonotype was found a few times. V and J are TRBV20-1 and TRBJ1-2; 8 bases agree with TRBD1. J lost 8 bases, V lost 1 base, and 9 bases had no gene match. The CDR3 has 14 residues. CDR1 is DFQATT and CDR2 is SNEGSKA in the germline V gene (reference sequence). Here the CDR3 reads CSARGQGWRGGYTF. The CDR3 nucleotides read TGCAGTGCTAGAGGACAGGGGTGGAGAGGGGGCTACACCTTC.

In the case of this clonotype: Germline and junction disagree at one end, which may indicate a read error. The J gene is TRBJ2-3, the V gene TRBV28; TRBD2 matches at 10 bases. Germline V gene sequence: CDR1 MDHEN, CDR2 SYDVKM. The CDR3 runs to 17 residues. Here the CDR3 DNA reads TGTGCCAGCAGTTCCCTAGGAGGGAGGCTAGCGGGAGATAGGCAGTATTTT. It is translated as CASSSLGGRLAGDRQYF. Supplemented by reference TRBV28 and TRBJ2-3, the full variable domain reads DVKVTQSSRYLVKRTGEKVFLECVQDMDHENMFWYRQDPGLGLRLIYFSYDVKMKEKGDIPEGYSVSREKKERFSLILESASTNQTSMYLCASSSLGGRLAGDRQYFGPGTRLTVL.

This clonotype was counted between two and nine times. The DNA of the CDR3 is TGTGCCAGCAGCGGGAGCAGGGCGTGGATCACTGAAGCTTTCTTT. Its protein is CASSGSRAWITEAFF. The chain joins TRBV7-2 to TRBJ1-1; possibly TRBD1 for D (5 bases). Trimming pared 5 bases from V and 4 bases from J, leaving 17 bases between. The germline gives CDR1 SGHTA, CDR2 FQGNSA. The CDR3 length is 15 residues.

V gene TRBV6-6 combines with J gene TRBJ2-7; D unresolved. The germline gives CDR1 MNHNY, CDR2 SVGAGI (reference sequence). With 2 bases removed from V and 4 bases from J, the gap between germline ends came to 12 bases. The CDR3 has 14 residues. For the CDR3, the DNA is TGTGCCAGCAGTTACGGCCAGAGCCTTTACGAGCAGTACTTC. Amino acids: CASSYGQSLYEQYF.

The chain uses TRBV4-1 and TRBJ2-5; 9 positions agree with TRBD1. CDR1 MGHRA and CDR2 YSYEKL come from the germline V gene. Trimming cost V 4 bases and J 5 bases; bases outside gene matches: 14. CDR3 length equals 17 residues. The CDR3 coding sequence is TGCGCCAGCAGCCGTTACCTCCCCGGGACAGGGAGGGAGACCCAGTACTTC. It specifies CASSRYLPGTGRETQYF.

This chain links TRBV7-2 with TRBJ2-4, with D perhaps matching TRBD2 (5 bases). This CDR3 is 13 amino acids long. The germline CDR1 and CDR2 sequences are SGHTA and FQGNSA. Trimming removed 5 bases at V and 9 bases at J, with 14 bases between. CDR3 nucleotide sequence: TGTGCCAGCAGCCCCACTCCAAGCGGCATTCAGTACTTC. Translated, it gives CASSPTPSGIQYF.

This clonotype was seen more than once but under ten times. The CDR3 region is CASRRQGGDYGYTF. In DNA form, the CDR3 reads TGTGCCAGCAGACGACAGGGTGGAGACTATGGCTACACCTTC. The chain is built from TRBV12-3 or TRBV12-4 and TRBJ1-2; 7 nucleotides match TRBD1. V dropped 6 bases and J dropped 3; count of bases not matched to a gene: 7. CDR3 length: 14 amino acids.

The rearrangement joins TRBV7-2 to TRBJ1-1, with 8 positions matching TRBD1. V lost 6 bases, J lost 5 bases, and 14 bases stayed unmatched. Germline CDR1 and CDR2: SGHTA and FQGNSA. This CDR3 spans 16 amino acids. The DNA of the CDR3 is TGTGCCAGCAGGAATTTAGGACAGGGCGGATTGACTGAAGCTTTCTTT. Protein product: CASRNLGQGGLTEAFF.

The CDR3: CASSRGRGQEQYF. Written as DNA, the CDR3 is TGTGCCAGCAGCCGAGGCAGGGGGCAGGAGCAGTACTTC. V and J are TRBV7-2 and TRBJ2-7; 8 bases match TRBD1. Trimming removed 5 bases from V and 7 bases from J; junction bases left unmatched: 7. CDR1 is SGHTA, CDR2 FQGNSA, per germline. The CDR3 has 13 amino acids.

V gene TRBV3-1 combines with J gene TRBJ2-1; possible D gene TRBD2, 6 bases. This CDR3 spans 17 amino acids. V lost 3 bases to trimming and J lost 0 bases, with 15 bases between them. Germline-derived CDR1 and CDR2 are LGHDT and YNNKEL (reference sequence). This CDR3 reads CASSQLLSGSSYNEQFF. The CDR3 nucleotides are TGTGCCAGCAGCCAGTTGCTTAGCGGAAGCTCCTACAATGAGCAGTTCTTC.

This clonotype came up a few times. J is TRBJ2-1 and V is TRBV7-9; 13 bases are a match to TRBD2. Germline CDR1 SEHNR, CDR2 FQNEAQ (reference sequence). There are 16 residues in the CDR3. Trimming at V came to 5 bases and at J to 7 bases, leaving 8 bases not matched to a gene. The CDR3, as DNA: TGTGCCAGCAGCACTAGCGGGGGACTAGCGGGGAATGAGCAGTTCTTC. Translating it yields CASSTSGGLAGNEQFF.

This clonotype was found a few times. The chain carries TRBV18 and TRBJ1-2; no clear D. V shed 1 base and J shed 1 base, with 13 bases lying between them. Germline CDR1 KGHSH, CDR2 LQKENI. The CDR3 length is 16 residues. This chain's CDR3 is CASSPLHGPHNYGYTF. The CDR3 nucleotides read TGTGCCAGCTCACCACTCCACGGCCCACATAACTATGGCTACACCTTC.

This clonotype was counted a few times. The chain joins TRBV4-3 to TRBJ2-2, with 10 bases identical to TRBD2. The CDR3 loop spans 16 amino acids. Losses at the gene ends were 5 bases for V and 5 bases for J; bases not matched to a gene: 8. Germline assignment: CDR1 LGHNA and CDR2 YSLEER. The CDR3 DNA follows: TGCGCCAGCAGCGCGCAACCGGGACTAGCGACCGGGGAGCTGTTTTTT. The encoded protein is CASSAQPGLATGELFF.

The table lists this clonotype with a count of one. The chain carries TRBV12-3 or TRBV12-4 and TRBJ1-5, with D perhaps matching TRBD1 (5 bases). The germline V and J ends were trimmed by 10 bases and 4 bases, with 17 bases remaining between them. The CDR3 covers 14 residues. CDR3 nucleotides: TGTGCCACCCGGGCAGGGACCGGGAATCAGCCCCAGCATTTT. Protein product: CATRAGTGNQPQHF.

J is TRBJ1-2 and V is TRBV25-1; a weak D match, TRBD1 (6 bases). The CDR3 sequence is 15 residues long. Germline V CDR1 and CDR2: MGHDK, SYGVNS. With 3 bases removed from V and 8 bases from J, the gap between germline ends came to 19 bases. The CDR3 region has the DNA TGTGCCAGCAGTGAGGGAGGCAGGGGAGGTTGGGGCTACACCTTC. This encodes CASSEGGRGGWGYTF.

This sequence joins TRBV6-4 and TRBJ1-4; D is ambiguous. Trimming removed 2 bases from V and 5 bases from J, with 6 bases in between. This CDR3 region has 13 residues. CDR1 and CDR2 from the germline V gene are MRHNA and SNTAGT. The CDR3 region has the DNA TGTGCCAGCAGTGACGAGGTGAATGAAAAACTGTTTTTT. Its protein is CASSDEVNEKLFF.

CDR3 DNA sequence: TGCGCCAGCAGCTTGGTTACGACTATGAACACTGAAGCTTTCTTT. It specifies CASSLVTTMNTEAFF. The J gene is TRBJ1-1, the V gene TRBV5-1; D ambiguous. Deletions cut 0 bases from V and 0 bases from J, with 9 bases between. Germline V gene sequence: CDR1 SGHRS, CDR2 YFSETQ. The CDR3 spans 15 residues.

This sequence joins TRBV7-2 and TRBJ2-3, with a possible D match to TRBD2 (7 bases). The CDR3 runs to 16 residues. The V and J ends lost 5 bases and 4 bases respectively, with 19 bases between them. Germline V gives CDR1 SGHTA, CDR2 FQGNSA. In DNA form, the CDR3 reads TGTGCCAGCAGCCTCTTGGGGGGGCAAGGAGCAGATACGCAGTATTTT. This sequence encodes CASSLLGGQGADTQYF.

This clonotype was counted ten times or more. The CDR3 here is CASSQGTQQYF. The CDR3 DNA follows: TGTGCCAGCAGCCAGGGGACCCAGCAGTACTTC. The genes are TRBV7-2 and TRBJ2-7; possibly TRBD1 for D (6 bases). There are 11 residues in the CDR3. V lost 5 bases to trimming and J lost 8 bases, with 10 bases between them. Germline lookup yields CDR1 SGHTA and CDR2 FQGNSA.